This T cell receptor (beta chain) stems from a study of blood T cell repertoires in COVID-19. The junction had 6 bases not matched to a gene; V was cut back by 3 bases and J by 4 bases. Germline CDR1 reads SGHDN; CDR2 reads FVKESK. The length of the CDR3 is 15 residues. Profiled with immunoSEQ multiplex PCR; TCRdb holds only in-frame clones, not every one. The sample holds roughly 68,000 clones, approximately 80% seen once. The V call is TRBV14, the J call TRBJ1-3, with 7 bases aligning to TRBD1. Material for sequencing was peripheral blood. This TCR derives from an older man with active COVID-19. CDR3 in DNA: TGTGCCAGCAGCCAGAGACAGGGAGTCGGAAACACCATATATTTT. Translated, it gives CASSQRQGVGNTIYF.